The clone carrying this T cell receptor beta chain was recorded once. Authors' processing steps: The authors estimated nucleated cell counts from reference gene primer amplification. The data were produced by immunoSEQ multiplex PCR, yet TCRdb's version contains in-frame clones alone and is incomplete. The V and J calls and clone size were taken over from that table, and D and trimming were inferred from the DNA. The data show roughly 310,000 clones, with 90% seen just once and less than 3% held by the top ten. Per the germline V gene, CDR1 is SEHNR and CDR2 is FQNEAQ (reference sequence). The V and J ends lost 1 base and 5 bases, in that order; junction bases with no gene match: 7. This CDR3 comprises 15 residues. In Seattle, patients joined the study during active infection and were tracked longitudinally. This specimen belongs to a study of blood T cell repertoires in COVID-19. On the study more broadly: The United States, Italy and Spain supplied acute and convalescent COVID-19 samples. T cells, B-cell-depleted T cells, or PBMCs provided the cDNA or gDNA that served as material.

The rearrangement uses TRBV7-9 and TRBJ2-7, with 8 bases that match TRBD2. The TCR was taken from a woman aged 25 to 45 with COVID-19, enrolled during active disease. The sequencing sample was made of peripheral blood. The CDR3 loop is CASSLDVLAVHEQYF. As DNA, the CDR3 is TGTGCCAGCAGCTTAGACGTACTAGCGGTCCACGAGCAGTACTTC.